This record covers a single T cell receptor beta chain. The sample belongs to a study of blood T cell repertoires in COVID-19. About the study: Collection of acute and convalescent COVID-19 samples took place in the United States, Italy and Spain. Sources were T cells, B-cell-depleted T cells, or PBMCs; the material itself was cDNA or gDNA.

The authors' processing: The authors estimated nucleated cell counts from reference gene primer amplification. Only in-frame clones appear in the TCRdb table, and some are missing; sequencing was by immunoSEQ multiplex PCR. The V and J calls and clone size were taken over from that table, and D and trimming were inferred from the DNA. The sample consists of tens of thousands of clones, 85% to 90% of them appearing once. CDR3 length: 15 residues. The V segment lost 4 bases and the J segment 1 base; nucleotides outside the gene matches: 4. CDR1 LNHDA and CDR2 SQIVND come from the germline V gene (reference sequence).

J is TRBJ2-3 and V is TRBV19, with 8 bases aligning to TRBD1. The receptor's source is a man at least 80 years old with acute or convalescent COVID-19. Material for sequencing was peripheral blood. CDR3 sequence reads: CASSRTGHGTDTQYF. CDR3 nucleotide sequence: TGTGCCAGTAGTAGGACAGGGCATGGCACAGATACGCAGTATTTT.